Included here is one TCR beta chain sequence, with context. PBMCs were cryopreserved, and roughly 2.1 micrograms of genomic DNA from them went into TCR beta libraries. This entry is derived from a study of cytotoxic CD8 clonotypes in ibrutinib-treated CLL. Whole-study context: Samples showed on average around 260,000 productive templates and 94,082 productive rearrangements.

TCRdb keeps only in-frame clones here, not all; method: immunoSEQ multiplex PCR. Of approximately 200,000 clones listed, about 72% are singletons. The germline gives CDR1 SGHTA, CDR2 FQGNSA. This CDR3 spans 16 amino acids. The V gene end was trimmed by 7 bases and the J gene end by 9 bases; junction bases not matched to a gene: 16. The TCR comes from a human donor with chronic lymphocytic leukemia. The rearrangement uses TRBV7-2 and TRBJ2-1; 9 bases are a match to TRBD2. The source material was PBMCs, sampled after 24 months of ibrutinib treatment. CDR3 region: CASMDWVTSGYSEQFF. CDR3 sequence (DNA): TGTGCCAGCATGGACTGGGTAACTAGCGGGTATAGTGAGCAGTTCTTC. The whole variable domain, filled in from reference TRBV7-2 and TRBJ2-1, reads GAGVSQSPSNKVTEKGKDVELRCDPISGHTALYWYRQSLGQGLEFLIYFQGNSAPDKSGLPSDRFSAERTGGSVSTLTIQRTQQEDSAVYLCASMDWVTSGYSEQFFGPGTRLTVL.